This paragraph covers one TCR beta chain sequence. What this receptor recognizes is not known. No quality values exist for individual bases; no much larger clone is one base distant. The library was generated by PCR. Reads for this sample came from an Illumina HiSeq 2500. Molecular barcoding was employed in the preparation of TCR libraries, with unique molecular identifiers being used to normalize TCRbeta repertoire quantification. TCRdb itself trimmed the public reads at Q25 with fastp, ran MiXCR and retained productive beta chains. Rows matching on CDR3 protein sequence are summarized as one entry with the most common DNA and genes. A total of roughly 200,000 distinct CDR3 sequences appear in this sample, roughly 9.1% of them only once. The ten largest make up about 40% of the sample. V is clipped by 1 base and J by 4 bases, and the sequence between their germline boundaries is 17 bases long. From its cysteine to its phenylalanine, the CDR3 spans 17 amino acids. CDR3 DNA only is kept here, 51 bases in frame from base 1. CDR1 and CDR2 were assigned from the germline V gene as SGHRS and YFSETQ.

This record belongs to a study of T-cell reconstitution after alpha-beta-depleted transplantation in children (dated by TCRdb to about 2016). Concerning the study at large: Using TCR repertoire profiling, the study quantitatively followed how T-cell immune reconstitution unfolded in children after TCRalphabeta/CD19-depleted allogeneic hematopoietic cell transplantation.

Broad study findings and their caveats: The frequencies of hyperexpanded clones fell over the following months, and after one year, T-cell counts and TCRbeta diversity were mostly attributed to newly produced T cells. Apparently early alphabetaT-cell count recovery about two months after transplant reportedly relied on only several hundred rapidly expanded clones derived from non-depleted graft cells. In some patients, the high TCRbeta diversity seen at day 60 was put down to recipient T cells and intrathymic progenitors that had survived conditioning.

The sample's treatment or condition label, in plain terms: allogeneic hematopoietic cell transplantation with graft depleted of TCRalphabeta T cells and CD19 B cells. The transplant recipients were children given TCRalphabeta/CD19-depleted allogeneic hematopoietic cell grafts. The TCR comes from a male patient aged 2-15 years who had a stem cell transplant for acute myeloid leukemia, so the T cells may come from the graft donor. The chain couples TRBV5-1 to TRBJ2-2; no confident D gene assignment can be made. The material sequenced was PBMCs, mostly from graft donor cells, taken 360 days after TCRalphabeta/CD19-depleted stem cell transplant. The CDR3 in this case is CASSLRVTPPLTGELFF. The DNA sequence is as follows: TGCGCCAGCAGCTTGAGAGTGACACCACCCCTCACCGGGGAGCTGTTTTTT.